The 10 T cell receptor beta chains below come from one sample, sequenced in a study of T cell repertoires in cytomegalovirus infection. MiXCR, applied by TCRdb to the reads, yields one record per CDR3 protein. The table shows hundreds of thousands of distinct CDR3 sequences, with around 35% occurring only once. Their antigen targets remain unknown. The sequenced sample was cultured PBMCs, obtained from culture after CMV antigen stimulation. The receptors were gathered from a human donor in good health (CMV status not recorded). Some clones in this sample may be carry-over from other donors' samples.

This clonotype turned up a few times. This rearrangement joins TRBV7-2 to TRBJ2-1, with TRBD2 identical over 8 bases. CDR3 size: 16 residues. V lost 5 bases to trimming and J lost 8 bases; unmatched junction nucleotides: 14. Germline assignment: CDR1 SGHTA and CDR2 FQGNSA. The CDR3, as DNA: TGTGCCAGCAGCCGCCAGCGGACCCGGGGGGGGGATGAGCAGTTCTTC. This translates into CASSRQRTRGGDEQFF.

By frequency in the sample, this clonotype is medium-sized (0.01 to 0.1%). The chain joins TRBV28 to TRBJ2-4; TRBD1 is a possible D gene (5 bases). Looked up from germline, CDR1 is MDHEN and CDR2 is SYDVKM. The V and J ends lost 7 bases and 15 bases respectively, with 19 bases between them. The CDR3 runs to 12 residues. The CDR3 is CASTSDSLLWYF. CDR3 bases: TGTGCCAGCACCTCAGACAGCCTCCTTTGGTACTTC.

Note on this clonotype: One junction end does not reproduce the germline sequence, and a read error may be involved. The rearrangement uses TRBV19 and TRBJ1-5, with a weak D call TRBD1 (5 bases). Germline CDR1 reads LNHDA; CDR2 reads SQIVND (reference sequence). The CDR3 loop spans 16 amino acids. The CDR3 nucleotides are TGTGCCAGTAGTACTTTTAGAAGACAGAGCAATCAGCTCCAGCATTTT. Translation: CASSTFRRQSNQLQHF.

Ten or more counts support this clonotype. V is TRBV7-9 and J is TRBJ2-3; 7 bases line up with TRBD1. The trim removed 4 bases at V and 4 bases at J, leaving 5 bases unmatched. Germline-derived CDR1 and CDR2 are SEHNR and FQNEAQ (reference sequence). CDR3 size: 14 residues. CDR3 amino acids: CASSSRQGPDTQYF. CDR3 coding DNA: TGTGCCAGCAGCTCTAGACAGGGTCCAGATACGCAGTATTTT.

This clonotype was detected a few times. The J gene is TRBJ1-6, the V gene TRBV6-2 or TRBV6-3; no firm D call. The CDR3 is 16 amino acids. V lost 4 bases and J lost 11, with 21 bases in between. Germline V CDR1 and CDR2: MNHEY, SVGEGT. The CDR3 nucleotides are TGTGCCAGCAGTTCCCCTACACCAGGTGGTGTAACACCCCTCCACTTT. The encoded protein is CASSSPTPGGVTPLHF.

CDR3 residues: CASSLWAFTGEAFF. In nucleotides, the CDR3 is TGTGCCAGCAGTTTGTGGGCATTCACCGGTGAAGCTTTCTTT. This rearrangement joins TRBV12-3 or TRBV12-4 to TRBJ1-1; D is unclear. V lost 3 bases and J lost 7, with 15 bases in between. The CDR3 loop spans 14 amino acids.

This sequence joins TRBV7-2 and TRBJ2-7; D may be TRBD2 (6 bases). The CDR3 contains 16 residues. Per germline, CDR1 SGHTA and CDR2 FQGNSA. Trimming shortened V by 3 bases and J by 0 bases, and 15 bases separated the two germline ends. In nucleotides, the CDR3 is TGTGCCAGCAGCTTCCCGGCGGCGGGGTCCTCCTACGAGCAGTACTTC. Its translation is CASSFPAAGSSYEQYF.

The chain links TRBV2 to TRBJ1-2; D might be TRBD1 (5 bases). The CDR3 is made up of 12 amino acids. Trimming took off 6 bases at V and 5 bases at J, with 10 bases between the two ends. The germline CDR1 and CDR2 sequences are SNHLY and FYNNEI. For the CDR3, the DNA is TGTGCCAGCAGCGCCGACAGATATGGCTACACCTTC. Its protein is CASSADRYGYTF. Complete variable domain (other parts from reference TRBV2 and TRBJ1-2): EPEVTQTPSHQVTQMGQEVILRCVPISNHLYFYWYRQILGQKVEFLVSFYNNEISEKSEIFDDQFSVERPDGSNFTLKIRSTKLEDSAMYFCASSADRYGYTFGSGTRLTVV.

The chain is built from TRBV9 and TRBJ2-3; 9 bases are shared with TRBD2. The trim removed 0 bases at V and 3 bases at J, leaving 20 bases unmatched. This CDR3 has 21 residues. Looked up from germline, CDR1 is SGDLS and CDR2 is YYNGEE. The CDR3 region has the DNA TGTGCCAGCAGCGTAGGTCCTAGCGGGATCTTGTGGGGTCGGACTACAGATACGCAGTATTTT. Amino acid sequence: CASSVGPSGILWGRTTDTQYF. The full variable domain, with the rest looked up from reference TRBV9 and TRBJ2-3, is DSGVTQTPKHLITATGQRVTLRCSPRSGDLSVYWYQQSLDQGLQFLIQYYNGEERAKGNILERFSAQQFPDLHSELNLSSLELGDSALYFCASSVGPSGILWGRTTDTQYFGPGTRLTVL.

This clonotype came up a few times. The chain couples TRBV7-8 to TRBJ2-5; 8 nucleotides match TRBD2. The CDR3 spans 15 residues. Germline trimming cut 5 bases from V and 5 bases from J; bases unmatched to any gene: 10. Germline V gene lookup returns CDR1 SGHVS and CDR2 FQNEAQ. The DNA of the CDR3 is TGTGCCAGCAGCCTCGCCGGGGGGGCGAGGGAGACCCAGTACTTC. Amino acids: CASSLAGGARETQYF.